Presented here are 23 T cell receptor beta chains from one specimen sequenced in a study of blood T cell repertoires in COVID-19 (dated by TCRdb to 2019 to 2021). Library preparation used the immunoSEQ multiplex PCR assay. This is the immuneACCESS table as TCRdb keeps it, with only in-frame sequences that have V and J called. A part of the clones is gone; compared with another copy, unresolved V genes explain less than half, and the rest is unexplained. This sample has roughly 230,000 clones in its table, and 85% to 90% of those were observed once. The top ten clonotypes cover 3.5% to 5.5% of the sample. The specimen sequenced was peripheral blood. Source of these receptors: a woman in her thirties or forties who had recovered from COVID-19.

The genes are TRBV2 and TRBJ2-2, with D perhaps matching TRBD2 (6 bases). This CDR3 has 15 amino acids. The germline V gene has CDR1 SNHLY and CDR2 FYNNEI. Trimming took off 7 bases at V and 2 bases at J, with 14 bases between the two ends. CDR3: CASTNGGANTGELFF. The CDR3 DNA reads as TGTGCCAGCACGAACGGAGGGGCCAACACCGGGGAGCTGTTTTTT.

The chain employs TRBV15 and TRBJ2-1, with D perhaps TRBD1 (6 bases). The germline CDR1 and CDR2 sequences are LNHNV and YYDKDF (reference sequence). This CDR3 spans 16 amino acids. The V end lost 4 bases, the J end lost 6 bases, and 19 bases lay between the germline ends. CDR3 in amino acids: CATSTSSQDSSNEQFF. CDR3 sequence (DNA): TGTGCCACCAGCACAAGCTCACAGGACAGTTCCAATGAGCAGTTCTTC. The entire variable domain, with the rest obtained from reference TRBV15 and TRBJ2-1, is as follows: DAMVIQNPRYQVTQFGKPVTLSCSQTLNHNVMYWYQQKSSQAPKLLFHYYDKDFNNEADTPDNFQSRRPNTSFCFLDIRSPGLGDTAMYLCATSTSSQDSSNEQFFGPGTRLTVL.

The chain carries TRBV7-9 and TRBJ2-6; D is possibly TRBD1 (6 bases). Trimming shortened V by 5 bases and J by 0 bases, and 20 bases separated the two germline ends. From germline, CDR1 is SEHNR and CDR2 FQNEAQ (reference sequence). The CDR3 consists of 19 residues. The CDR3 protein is CASSPEGDPKYSGANVLTF. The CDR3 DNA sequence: TGTGCCAGCAGCCCAGAGGGGGATCCCAAATACTCTGGGGCCAACGTCCTGACTTTC.

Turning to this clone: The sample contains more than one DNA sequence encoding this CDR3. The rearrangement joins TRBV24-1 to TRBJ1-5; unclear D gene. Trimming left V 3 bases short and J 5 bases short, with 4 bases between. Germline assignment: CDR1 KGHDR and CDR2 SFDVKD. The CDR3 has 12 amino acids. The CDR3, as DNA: TGTGCCACCAGTGATCCAGATCAGCCCCAGCATTTT. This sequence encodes CATSDPDQPQHF.

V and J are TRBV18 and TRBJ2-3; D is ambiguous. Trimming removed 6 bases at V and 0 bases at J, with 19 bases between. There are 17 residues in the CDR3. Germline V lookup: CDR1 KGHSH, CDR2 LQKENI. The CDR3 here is CASSKLVSKSSTDTQYF. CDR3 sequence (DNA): TGTGCCAGCTCCAAGCTTGTTTCCAAATCTAGCACAGATACGCAGTATTTT.

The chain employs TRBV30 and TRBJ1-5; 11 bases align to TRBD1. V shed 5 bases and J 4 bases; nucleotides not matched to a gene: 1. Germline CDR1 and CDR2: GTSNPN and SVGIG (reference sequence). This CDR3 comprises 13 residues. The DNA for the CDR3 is TGTGCCTGGGGGGACAGGGGGAATCAGCCCCAGCATTTT. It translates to CAWGDRGNQPQHF.

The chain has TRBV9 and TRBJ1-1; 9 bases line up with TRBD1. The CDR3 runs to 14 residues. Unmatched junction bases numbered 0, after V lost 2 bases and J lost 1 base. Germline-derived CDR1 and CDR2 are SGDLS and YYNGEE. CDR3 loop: CASSVDRGNTEAFF. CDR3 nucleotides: TGTGCCAGCAGCGTGGACAGGGGGAACACTGAAGCTTTCTTT.

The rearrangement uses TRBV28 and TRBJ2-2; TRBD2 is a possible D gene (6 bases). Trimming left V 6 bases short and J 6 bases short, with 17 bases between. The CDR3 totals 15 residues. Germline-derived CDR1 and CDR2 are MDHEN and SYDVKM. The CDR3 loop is CASRILGGFAGELFF. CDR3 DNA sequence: TGTGCCAGCAGAATCCTCGGGGGATTTGCCGGGGAGCTGTTTTTT. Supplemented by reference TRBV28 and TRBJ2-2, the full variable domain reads DVKVTQSSRYLVKRTGEKVFLECVQDMDHENMFWYRQDPGLGLRLIYFSYDVKMKEKGDIPEGYSVSREKKERFSLILESASTNQTSMYLCASRILGGFAGELFFGEGSRLTVL.

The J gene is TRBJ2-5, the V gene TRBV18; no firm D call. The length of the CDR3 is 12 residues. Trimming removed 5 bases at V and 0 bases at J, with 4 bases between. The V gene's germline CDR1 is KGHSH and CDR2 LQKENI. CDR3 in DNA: TGTGCCAGCTCAAACAACCAAGAGACCCAGTACTTC. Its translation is CASSNNQETQYF. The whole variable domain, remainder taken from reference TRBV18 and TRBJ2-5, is NAGVMQNPRHLVRRRGQEARLRCSPMKGHSHVYWYRQLPEEGLKFMVYLQKENIIDESGMPKERFSAEFPKEGPSILRIQQVVRGDSAAYFCASSNNQETQYFGPGTRLLVL.

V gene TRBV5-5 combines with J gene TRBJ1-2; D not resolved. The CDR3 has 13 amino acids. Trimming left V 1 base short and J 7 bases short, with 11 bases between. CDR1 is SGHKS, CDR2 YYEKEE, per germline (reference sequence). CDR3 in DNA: TGTGCCAGCAGCTTGTTGACAAGTAGTGGCTACACCTTC. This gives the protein CASSLLTSSGYTF.

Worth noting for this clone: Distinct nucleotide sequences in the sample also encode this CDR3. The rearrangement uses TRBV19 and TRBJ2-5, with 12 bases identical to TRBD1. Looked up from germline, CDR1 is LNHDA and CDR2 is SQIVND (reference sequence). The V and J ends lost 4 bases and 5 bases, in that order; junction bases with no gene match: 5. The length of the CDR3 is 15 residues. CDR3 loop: CASSTRDRGQETQYF. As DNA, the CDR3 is TGTGCCAGTAGTACCAGGGACAGGGGGCAGGAGACCCAGTACTTC. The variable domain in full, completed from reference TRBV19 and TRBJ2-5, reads DGGITQSPKYLFRKEGQNVTLSCEQNLNHDAMYWYRQDPGQGLRLIYYSQIVNDFQKGDIAEGYSVSREKKESFPLTVTSAQKNPTAFYLCASSTRDRGQETQYFGPGTRLLVL.

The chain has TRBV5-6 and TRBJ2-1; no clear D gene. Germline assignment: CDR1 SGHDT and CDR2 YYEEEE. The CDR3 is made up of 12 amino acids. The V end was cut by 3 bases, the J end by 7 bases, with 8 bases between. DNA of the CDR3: TGTGCCAGCAGCTATAGCCGGAATGAGCAGTTCTTC. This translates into CASSYSRNEQFF.

This CDR3 is CASSHDRDTSYNEQFF. The CDR3 DNA follows: TGCGCCAGCAGCCATGACCGGGACACGTCCTACAATGAGCAGTTCTTC. The genes are TRBV4-3 and TRBJ2-1, with D possibly TRBD1 on 6 matching bases. This CDR3 is 16 amino acids long. The germline V gene has CDR1 LGHNA and CDR2 YSLEER. V was pared by 3 bases and J by 1 base, with 13 bases between.

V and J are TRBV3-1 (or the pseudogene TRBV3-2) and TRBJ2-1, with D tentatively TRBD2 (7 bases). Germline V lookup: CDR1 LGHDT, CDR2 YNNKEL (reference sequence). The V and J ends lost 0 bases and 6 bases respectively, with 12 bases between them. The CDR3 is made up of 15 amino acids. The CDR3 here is CASSQDLAGANEQFF. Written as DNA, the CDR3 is TGTGCCAGCAGCCAAGATTTGGCGGGGGCCAATGAGCAGTTCTTC.

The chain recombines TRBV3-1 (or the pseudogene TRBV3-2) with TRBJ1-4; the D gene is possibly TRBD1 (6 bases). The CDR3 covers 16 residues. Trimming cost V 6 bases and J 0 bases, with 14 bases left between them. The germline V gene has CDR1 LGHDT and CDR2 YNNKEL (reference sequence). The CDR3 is CASRQQGQATNEKLFF. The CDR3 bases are TGTGCCAGCAGACAGCAGGGGCAAGCAACTAATGAAAAACTGTTTTTT.

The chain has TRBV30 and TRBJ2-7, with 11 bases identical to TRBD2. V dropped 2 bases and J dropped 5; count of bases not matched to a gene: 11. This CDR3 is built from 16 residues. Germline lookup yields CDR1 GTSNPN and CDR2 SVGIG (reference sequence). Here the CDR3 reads CAWSSPLAGGLHEQYF. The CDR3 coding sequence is TGTGCCTGGAGTTCCCCTTTAGCGGGGGGGCTCCACGAGCAGTACTTC.

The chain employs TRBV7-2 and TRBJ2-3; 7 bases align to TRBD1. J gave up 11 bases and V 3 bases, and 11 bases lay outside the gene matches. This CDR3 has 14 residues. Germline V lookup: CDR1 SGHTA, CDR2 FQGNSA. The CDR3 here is CASSFPHDRVRQYF. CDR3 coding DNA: TGTGCCAGCAGCTTTCCCCATGACAGGGTGAGGCAGTATTTT.

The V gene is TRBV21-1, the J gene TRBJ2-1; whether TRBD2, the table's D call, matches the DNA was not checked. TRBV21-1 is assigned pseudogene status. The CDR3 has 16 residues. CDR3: CASSKERSWLNNEQFF. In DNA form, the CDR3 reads TGTGCCAGCAGCAAAGAGAGGTCGTGGTTGAACAATGAGCAGTTCTTC.

CDR3 sequence (DNA): TGTGCCAGCTCCGAAGCTCGTGGGGAGCTGTTTTTT. Translated: CASSEARGELFF. This chain links TRBV2 with TRBJ2-2, with no clear D. Germline CDR1 is SNHLY and CDR2 is FYNNEI. The V and J ends lost 8 bases and 8 bases respectively, with 12 bases between them. The CDR3 has 12 residues.

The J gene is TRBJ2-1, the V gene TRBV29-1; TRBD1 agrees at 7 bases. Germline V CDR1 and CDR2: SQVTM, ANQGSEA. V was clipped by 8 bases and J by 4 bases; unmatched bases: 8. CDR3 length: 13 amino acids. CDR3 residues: CSPGTVDYNEQFF. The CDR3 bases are TGCAGCCCCGGGACAGTAGATTACAATGAGCAGTTCTTC.

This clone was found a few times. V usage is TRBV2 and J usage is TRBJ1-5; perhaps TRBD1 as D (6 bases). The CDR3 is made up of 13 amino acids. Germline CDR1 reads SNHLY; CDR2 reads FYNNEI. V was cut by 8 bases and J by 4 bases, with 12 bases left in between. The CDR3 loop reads CASVGGQNQPQHF. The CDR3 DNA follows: TGTGCCAGCGTCGGGGGGCAGAATCAGCCCCAGCATTTT.

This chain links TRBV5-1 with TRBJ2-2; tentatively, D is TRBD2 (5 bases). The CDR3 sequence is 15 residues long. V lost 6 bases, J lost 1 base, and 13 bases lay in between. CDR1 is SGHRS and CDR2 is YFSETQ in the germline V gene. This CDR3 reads CASTERTGNTGELFF. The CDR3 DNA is TGCGCCAGCACCGAGCGGACTGGGAACACCGGGGAGCTGTTTTTT.

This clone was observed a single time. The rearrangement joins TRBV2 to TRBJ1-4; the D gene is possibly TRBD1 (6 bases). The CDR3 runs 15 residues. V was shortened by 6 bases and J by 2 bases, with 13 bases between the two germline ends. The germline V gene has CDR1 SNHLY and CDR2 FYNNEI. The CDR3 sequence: CASSPRGGTNEKLFF. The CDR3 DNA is TGTGCCAGCAGCCCGAGAGGGGGTACTAATGAAAAACTGTTTTTT. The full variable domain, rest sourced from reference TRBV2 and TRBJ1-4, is EPEVTQTPSHQVTQMGQEVILRCVPISNHLYFYWYRQILGQKVEFLVSFYNNEISEKSEIFDDQFSVERPDGSNFTLKIRSTKLEDSAMYFCASSPRGGTNEKLFFGSGTQLSVL.